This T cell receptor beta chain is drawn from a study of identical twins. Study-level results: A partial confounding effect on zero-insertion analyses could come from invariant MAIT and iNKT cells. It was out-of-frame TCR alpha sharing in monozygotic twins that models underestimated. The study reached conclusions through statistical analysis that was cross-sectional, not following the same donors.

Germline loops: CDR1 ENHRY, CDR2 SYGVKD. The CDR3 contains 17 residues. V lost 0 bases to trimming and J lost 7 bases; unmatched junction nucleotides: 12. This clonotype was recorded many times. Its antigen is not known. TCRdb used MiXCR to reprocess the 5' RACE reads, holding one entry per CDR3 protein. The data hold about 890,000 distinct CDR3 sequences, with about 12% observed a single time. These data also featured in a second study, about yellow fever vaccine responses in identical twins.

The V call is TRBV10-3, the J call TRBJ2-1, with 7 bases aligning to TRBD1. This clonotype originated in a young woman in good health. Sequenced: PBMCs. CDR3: CAISESTFETGKNEQFF. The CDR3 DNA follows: TGTGCCATCAGTGAGTCGACTTTTGAGACAGGGAAAAATGAGCAGTTCTTC.